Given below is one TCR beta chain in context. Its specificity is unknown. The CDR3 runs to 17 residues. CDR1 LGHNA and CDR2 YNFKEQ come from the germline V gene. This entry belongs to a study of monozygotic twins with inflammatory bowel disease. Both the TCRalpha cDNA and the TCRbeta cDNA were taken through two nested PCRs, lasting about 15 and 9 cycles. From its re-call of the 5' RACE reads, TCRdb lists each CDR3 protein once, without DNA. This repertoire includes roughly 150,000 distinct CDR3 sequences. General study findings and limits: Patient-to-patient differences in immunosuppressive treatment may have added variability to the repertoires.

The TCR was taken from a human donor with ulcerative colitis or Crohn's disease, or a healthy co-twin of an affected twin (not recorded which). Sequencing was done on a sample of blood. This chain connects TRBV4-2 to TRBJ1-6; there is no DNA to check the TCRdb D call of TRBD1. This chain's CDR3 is CASSQKSTGNYNSPLHF.